This TCR beta chain was documented in a study of T cell repertoires in cytomegalovirus infection. Using its own MiXCR run on the reads, TCRdb lists one record per CDR3 protein. The sample includes about 890,000 distinct CDR3 sequences, roughly 31% seen only once; the top ten take roughly an eighth. This clonotype was observed a handful of times. What it binds is unknown. The junction does not match germline at one end; this may be a read error. The CDR3 extends over 12 amino acids. The source of this sequence is a human donor in good health (CMV status not recorded). Some clones in this sample may be carry-over from other donors' samples. The sequencing used cultured CD8+ T cells from PBMCs, collected from culture after CMV antigen stimulation. The chain combines TRBV12-3 or TRBV12-4 with TRBJ1-3; D is ambiguous. CDR3 in amino acids: CASRLMGYQLHF. CDR3 coding DNA: TGTGCCAGCAGACTCATGGGTTATCAGCTACATTTT.